A selection of T cell receptor beta chains follows, all from one sample in a study of Ad26.COV2.S vaccination and SARS-CoV-2 variants. Libraries were prepared by immunoSEQ multiplex PCR; TCRdb keeps only in-frame clonotypes and omits some of them. Of roughly 410,000 clones listed, 80% to 90% are singletons. Sequencing used peripheral blood, obtained in a trial of Ad26.COV2.S vaccine versus placebo. Receptors originate from a person between 18 and 59 years old who received the Ad26.COV2.S COVID-19 vaccine or a placebo. The CDR3 runs from the conserved cysteine through the conserved F or W. The order of the fields is clone size, D gene, V gene, J gene, CDR3 DNA, CDR3 protein. D genes are given only for firm matches. Clone size is stated in some rows and not others, as once, few, many or a class when expanded.

NA,NA,TRBV5-5,TRBJ1-5,TGTGCCAGCAGCCCGAACAGCTATAGCAATCAGCCCCAGCATTTT,CASSPNSYSNQPQHF
once,TRBD1,TRBV27,TRBJ2-7,TGTGCCAGTGGATCAGGGACAGGGATCTACGAGCAGTACTTC,CASGSGTGIYEQYF
NA,NA,TRBV12-3/TRBV12-4,TRBJ1-2,TGTGCCAGCAGTTCCAGGGAGAATGGCTACACCTTC,CASSSRENGYTF
NA,TRBD1,TRBV19,TRBJ2-2,TGTGCCAGTAGTGTACAGGGGTCAGTCGGGGAGCTGTTTTTT,CASSVQGSVGELFF
few,NA,TRBV12-3/TRBV12-4,TRBJ1-1,TGTGCCAGCAGTTTATTGGGGTATACTGAAGCTTTCTTT,CASSLLGYTEAFF
NA,TRBD1,TRBV19,TRBJ1-5,TGTGCCAGTAGTGTGCAGGGGGGCCGCCAGCCCCAGCATTTT,CASSVQGGRQPQHF
NA,NA,TRBV6-1,TRBJ2-5,TGTGCCAGCAGTGAGGAAGGGGCTGGGCAAGAGACCCAGTACTTC,CASSEEGAGQETQYF
NA,TRBD2,TRBV5-1,TRBJ2-2,TGCGCCAGCAGCCGGTCAGCGGGGGCGCTCACCGGGGAGCTGTTTTTT,CASSRSAGALTGELFF
NA,TRBD1,TRBV6-5,TRBJ1-5,TGTGCCAGCAGCAGGGGACAGAATCAGCCCCAGCATTTT,CASSRGQNQPQHF
NA,TRBD2,TRBV18,TRBJ2-3,TGTGCCAGCTCAGGCTTCTTTGCTAGCGGGAGGGCTAGCACAGATACGCAGTATTTT,CASSGFFASGRASTDTQYF
NA,NA,TRBV7-2,TRBJ2-3,TGTGCCAGCAGCTTAGCACGGGCGGCTACCACAGATACGCAGTATTTT,CASSLARAATTDTQYF
once,NA,TRBV11-3,TRBJ2-7,TGTGCCAGCAGCTTAGTTGGCTTGGCGTACGAGCAGTACTTC,CASSLVGLAYEQYF
NA,NA,TRBV7-2,TRBJ2-7,TGTGCCAGCAGCGGCAGCTCCTACGAGCAGTACTTC,CASSGSSYEQYF
NA,NA,TRBV12-3/TRBV12-4,TRBJ2-5,TGTGCCAGCAGTTTGAGGCCCCGAGAGACCCAGTACTTC,CASSLRPRETQYF
once,NA,TRBV9,TRBJ1-1,TGTGCCAGCAGCCTTGAGACGAACACTGAAGCTTTCTTT,CASSLETNTEAFF
few,TRBD1,TRBV7-9,TRBJ2-7,TGTGCCAGCAGCATCCAAATGGGACAGAGCTACGAGCAGTACTTC,CASSIQMGQSYEQYF
few,NA,TRBV6-6,TRBJ1-5,TGTGCCAGCAGTTACCAGCATACTCAGCCCCAGCATTTT,CASSYQHTQPQHF
NA,NA,TRBV2,TRBJ2-7,TGTGCCCATAGGGACGACTCCTACGAGCAGTACTTC,CAHRDDSYEQYF
NA,NA,TRBV14,TRBJ1-2,TGTGCCAGCAGCCAAATTTTTCTTCCCACCTTC,CASSQIFLPTF
few,NA,TRBV19,TRBJ1-5,TGTGCCAGCCGAGGGTCGGGTTTGACAGCTACTCCGTATAGCAATCAGCCCCAGCATTTT,CASRGSGLTATPYSNQPQHF
NA,NA,TRBV19,TRBJ1-3,TGTGCCAGTAGTATAGACCGGATTGGTGGAAACACCATATATTTT,CASSIDRIGGNTIYF
NA,NA,TRBV5-1,TRBJ1-5,TGCGCCAGCAGCTTAGGTGAACCCTTTCGCAATCAGCCCCAGCATTTT,CASSLGEPFRNQPQHF
NA,NA,TRBV29-1,TRBJ2-1,TGCAGCGCGTCGACAGCGAGTTACAATGAGCAGTTCTTC,CSASTASYNEQFF
NA,NA,TRBV7-2,TRBJ1-4,TGTGCCAGCAGCTTAAGCCGGGGGGGCCGCAAACTGTTTTTT,CASSLSRGGRKLFF
NA,NA,TRBV30,TRBJ2-2,TGTGCCTGGAGAATGGCAGTCGGGGAGCTGTTTTTT,CAWRMAVGELFF
few,TRBD2,TRBV12-5,TRBJ2-7,TGTGCTAGTGGTTTGGTAAACGGGGGGGCCTACGAGCAGTACTTC,CASGLVNGGAYEQYF
NA,TRBD2,TRBV7-9,TRBJ2-1,TGTGCCAGCAGGTATGGGACTAGCGGGGACCCCAATGAGCAGTTCTTC,CASRYGTSGDPNEQFF
NA,TRBD1,TRBV25-1,TRBJ1-3,TGTGCCAGCAGTGAACCCGGGACAGTTGGAAACACCATATATTTT,CASSEPGTVGNTIYF
NA,NA,TRBV11-2,TRBJ2-1,TGTGCCAGCAGCTTACCTCGACTAGGACTCGGGGAGCAGTTCTTC,CASSLPRLGLGEQFF
NA,NA,TRBV14,TRBJ1-2,TGTGCCAGCAACGCGGGCCTAAGGGATGGCTACACCTTC,CASNAGLRDGYTF
NA,NA,TRBV7-2,TRBJ2-7,TGTGCCAGCAGCCCCAGGGGGGGCTCCACCTCCTACGAGCAGTACTTC,CASSPRGGSTSYEQYF
NA,NA,TRBV7-3,TRBJ1-1,TGTGCCAGCAGCCGTAATGGGGGGGACACTGAAGCTTTCTTT,CASSRNGGDTEAFF
few,NA,TRBV24-1,TRBJ1-4,TGTGCCACCAGTGATTTTTTCCAGGAGGGTGAAAAACTGTTTTTT,CATSDFFQEGEKLFF
NA,TRBD1,TRBV2,TRBJ2-5,TGTGCCAGCAGTCGGGACAGATATCAAGAGACCCAGTACTTC,CASSRDRYQETQYF
NA,TRBD1,TRBV7-3,TRBJ2-5,TGTGCCAGCAGCGCTTTAGGGACAGGGTCCCAAGAGACCCAGTACTTC,CASSALGTGSQETQYF
once,NA,TRBV11-3,TRBJ2-5,TGTGCCAGCAGCTCCCTTCTTGAGGGGGAGACCCAGTACTTC,CASSSLLEGETQYF
NA,TRBD2,TRBV5-1,TRBJ2-1,TGCGCCAGCAGGGGTCTAGCGGGAAGCAATGAGCAGTTCTTC,CASRGLAGSNEQFF
NA,NA,TRBV27,TRBJ1-1,TGTGCCAGCAGGTCCGAGTACCGTGCCGGCCCCCGGGGAGCTTTCTTT,CASRSEYRAGPRGAFF
NA,TRBD1,TRBV6-5,TRBJ2-7,TGTGCCAGCAGAAGCGACAGGGCTGAGTTCTACGAGCAGTACTTC,CASRSDRAEFYEQYF
NA,TRBD1,TRBV6-5,TRBJ2-7,TGTGCCAGCAGCTATCCGGGACAGGGTTACGAGCAGTACTTC,CASSYPGQGYEQYF
NA,NA,TRBV7-9,TRBJ2-5,TGTGCCAGCAGCCCCGCATGGAGGGCGCAAGGGACCCAGTACTTC,CASSPAWRAQGTQYF
NA,NA,TRBV5-1,TRBJ1-2,TGCGCCAGCAGCTTGAGGATGGGGTCCTATGGCTACACCTTC,CASSLRMGSYGYTF
NA,TRBD1,TRBV7-9,TRBJ1-2,TGTGCCAGCAGCGGGGGACAGCGCCCATATGGCTACACCTTC,CASSGGQRPYGYTF
few,NA,TRBV7-2,TRBJ2-1,TGTGCCAGCAGCTTGGACAGAAGCTCCTACAATGAGCAGTTCTTC,CASSLDRSSYNEQFF
NA,TRBD1,TRBV25-1,TRBJ1-1,TGTGCCAGCAGTCGAGGTACAGGGGGAAGTAAACCTGAAGCTTTCTTT,CASSRGTGGSKPEAFF
NA,TRBD1,TRBV15,TRBJ2-7,TGTGCCACCAGCAGTGACAGGGGAGGCGACGAGCAGTACTTC,CATSSDRGGDEQYF
NA,NA,TRBV7-2,TRBJ2-1,TGTGCCAGCAGCAACCGGGGAGGAGGCGCCTACAATGAGCAGTTCTTC,CASSNRGGGAYNEQFF
NA,NA,TRBV28,TRBJ1-4,TGTGCCAGCAGTTTAGGGGGGCGGACTGAAAAACTGTTTTTT,CASSLGGRTEKLFF
NA,TRBD1,TRBV11-3,TRBJ2-7,TGTGCCAGCAGCACTCCCCTGGGACAGGGAATATACGAGCAGTACTTC,CASSTPLGQGIYEQYF
NA,TRBD1,TRBV7-9,TRBJ1-2,TGTGCCAGCAGCTTAGCCAGCAGGGGGAAAACCTCCTATGGCTACACCTTC,CASSLASRGKTSYGYTF
NA,TRBD2,TRBV28,TRBJ2-3,TGTGCCAGCAGTCCAGGGACTAGCGGATTCACAGATACGCAGTATTTT,CASSPGTSGFTDTQYF
NA,NA,TRBV6-5,TRBJ2-7,TGTGCCAGCAGTTACTCGAACGTGGTGGCCCCGGACGAGCAGTACTTC,CASSYSNVVAPDEQYF
NA,TRBD2,TRBV7-9,TRBJ2-2,TGTGCCAGCAGCGATCCGGGACTAGCGGGAGCCGGGGAGCTGTTTTTT,CASSDPGLAGAGELFF
NA,NA,TRBV18,TRBJ2-6,TGTGCCAGCTCACCACCGATCGGGGGCTCTGGGGCCAACGTCCTGACTTTC,CASSPPIGGSGANVLTF
NA,NA,TRBV4-1,TRBJ2-7,TGCGCCAGCAGCCAAAGGGACATGCTTTTCGAGCAGTACTTC,CASSQRDMLFEQYF
few,TRBD2,TRBV10-1,TRBJ2-5,TGCGCCAGCAGTGAGACTAGCGCCGTAGGGACCCAGTACTTC,CASSETSAVGTQYF
NA,NA,TRBV5-1,TRBJ1-1,TGCGCCAGCAGCTTAGCCCCTGAAGACACTGAAGCTTTCTTT,CASSLAPEDTEAFF
NA,TRBD1,TRBV7-6,TRBJ2-1,TGTGCCAGCAGCCCAGGGGGCTCCTACAATGAGCAGTTCTTC,CASSPGGSYNEQFF